The next 9 T cell receptor beta chains were all read from a single sample in a study of cytomegalovirus exposure and HLA in healthy donors. The PCR used 60 Vbeta and 13 Jbeta primers. The table came from immunoSEQ multiplex PCR; TCRdb's copy has only in-frame clones and leaves some out. The sample lists around 200,000 clones, roughly 75% occurring once. The specimen was PBMCs. The receptors were sampled from a man younger than 40 in good health and CMV-seropositive.

This chain connects TRBV4-2 to TRBJ1-2; perhaps TRBD1 as D (5 bases). V shed 4 bases and J shed 3 bases, with 18 bases lying between them. The CDR3 spans 16 residues. The germline V gene encodes CDR1 LGHNA and CDR2 YNFKEQ. The CDR3 sequence is CASSPEEGRGHYGYTF. For the CDR3, the DNA is TGTGCCAGCAGCCCCGAGGAGGGGCGCGGTCACTATGGCTACACCTTC.

The chain employs TRBV27 and TRBJ2-3; D unresolved. There are 14 residues in the CDR3. Germline V lookup: CDR1 MNHEY, CDR2 SMNVEV (reference sequence). V lost 4 bases to trimming and J lost 6 bases, with 14 bases between them. The CDR3 sequence: CASSSPSGDDTQYF. CDR3 coding DNA: TGTGCCAGCAGTTCCCCGTCCGGAGACGATACGCAGTATTTT.

With respect to this clone: One end of the junction is discordant with germline, which a read error may explain. The chain is built from TRBV6-6 and TRBJ1-1; D possibly corresponds to TRBD1 (6 bases). This CDR3 comprises 13 residues. The germline CDR1 and CDR2 sequences are MNHNY and SVGAGI (reference sequence). The CDR3 reads CASSYSGDKSYNF. DNA of the CDR3: TGTGCCAGCAGTTACTCTGGGGACAAATCGTATAACTTT.

This clone was detected a few times. The rearrangement joins TRBV28 to TRBJ1-2; D gene ambiguous. V lost 2 bases to trimming and J lost 4 bases, with 5 bases between them. Germline assignment: CDR1 MDHEN and CDR2 SYDVKM. The CDR3 spans 12 residues. CDR3 nucleotide sequence: TGTGCCAGCAGTTTAGGCCTCTATGGCTACACCTTC. Translation gives CASSLGLYGYTF.

This clone was recorded only once. V gene TRBV5-1 combines with J gene TRBJ2-6; 7 nucleotides line up with TRBD1. CDR1 and CDR2 from the germline V gene are SGHRS and YFSETQ. This CDR3 comprises 17 residues. V shed 1 base, J shed 1 base, and the junction held 5 bases outside the gene matches. The CDR3 here is CASSLNRGISGANVLTF. CDR3 bases: TGCGCCAGCAGCTTGAACAGGGGAATTTCTGGGGCCAACGTCCTGACTTTC.

V is TRBV7-2 and J is TRBJ1-4; 7 bases are a match to TRBD1. The CDR3 is 12 amino acids. Germline V gene data show CDR1 as SGHTA and CDR2 as FQGNSA. The V and J ends lost 5 bases and 8 bases, in that order; junction bases with no gene match: 2. DNA for the CDR3: TGTGCCAGCAGCGGGACAGTGGAAAAACTGTTTTTT. Residues: CASSGTVEKLFF.

The rearrangement joins TRBV7-8 to TRBJ2-5, with a tentative D call TRBD1 (6 bases). V lost 10 bases and J 6 bases, leaving 18 bases between the germline ends. Germline V gene lookup returns CDR1 SGHVS and CDR2 FQNEAQ. The CDR3 contains 13 residues. CDR3 amino acids: CATLGQGWKTQYF. The CDR3 nucleotides read TGTGCCACCCTGGGTCAGGGGTGGAAGACCCAGTACTTC.

V usage is TRBV7-2 and J usage is TRBJ1-2, with D possibly being TRBD1 (6 bases). There are 15 residues in the CDR3. The V and J ends lost 0 bases and 1 base respectively, with 9 bases between them. Germline-derived CDR1 and CDR2 are SGHTA and FQGNSA. CDR3 bases: TGTGCCAGCAGCTTAGCGGGGGCAGTTAACTATGGCTACACCTTC. Its translation: CASSLAGAVNYGYTF.

The J gene is TRBJ2-2, the V gene TRBV5-1, with 8 bases that match TRBD2. CDR1 is SGHRS and CDR2 is YFSETQ in the germline V gene. V shed 4 bases, J shed 1 base, and the junction held 3 bases outside the gene matches. The CDR3 is made up of 15 amino acids. CDR3 bases: TGCGCCAGCAGCGGCGGGGGGAAGAACACCGGGGAGCTGTTTTTT. Translated, it gives CASSGGGKNTGELFF.